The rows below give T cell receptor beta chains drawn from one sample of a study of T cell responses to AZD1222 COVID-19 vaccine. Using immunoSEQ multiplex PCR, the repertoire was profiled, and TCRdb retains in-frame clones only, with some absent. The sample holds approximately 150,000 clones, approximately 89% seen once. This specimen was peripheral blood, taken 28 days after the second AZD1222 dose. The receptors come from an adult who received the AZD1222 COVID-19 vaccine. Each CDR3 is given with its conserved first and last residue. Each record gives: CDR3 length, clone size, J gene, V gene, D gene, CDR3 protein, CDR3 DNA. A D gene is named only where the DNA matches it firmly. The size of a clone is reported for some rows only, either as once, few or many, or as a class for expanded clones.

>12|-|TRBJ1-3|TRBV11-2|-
CASSPRGFTIYF
TGTGCCAGCAGCCCTCGGGGCTTCACCATATATTTT
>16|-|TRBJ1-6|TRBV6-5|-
CASSYGPPSYNSPLHF
TGTGCCAGCAGTTACGGCCCCCCTTCTTATAATTCACCCCTCCACTTT
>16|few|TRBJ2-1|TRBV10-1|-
CASSASFSGPYNEQFF
TGCGCCAGCAGTGCTTCTTTCTCCGGTCCCTACAATGAGCAGTTCTTC
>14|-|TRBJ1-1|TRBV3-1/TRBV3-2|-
CASSQDEGRAEAFF
TGTGCCAGCAGCCAAGATGAAGGGAGAGCTGAAGCTTTCTTT
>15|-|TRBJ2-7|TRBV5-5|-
CASSLTVSYSYEQYF
TGTGCCAGCAGCTTGACAGTCTCTTACTCCTACGAGCAGTACTTC
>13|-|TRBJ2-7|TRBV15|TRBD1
CATQQGAGGEQYF
TGTGCCACCCAGCAGGGGGCAGGAGGCGAGCAGTACTTC
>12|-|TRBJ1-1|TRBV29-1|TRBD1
CSARTGGAEAFF
TGCAGCGCCCGGACAGGGGGCGCTGAAGCTTTCTTT
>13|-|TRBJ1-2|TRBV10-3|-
CAISDRDFEGYTF
TGTGCCATCAGTGATCGCGATTTCGAGGGCTACACCTTC
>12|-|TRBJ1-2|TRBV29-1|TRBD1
CSAIQGAHGYTF
TGCAGCGCAATACAGGGGGCGCATGGCTACACCTTC
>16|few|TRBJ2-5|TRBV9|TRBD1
CASSVDPQGARGTQYF
TGTGCCAGCAGCGTAGACCCACAGGGGGCCAGAGGGACCCAGTACTTC
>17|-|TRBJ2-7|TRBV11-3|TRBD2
CASSLGGTSGLTYEQYF
TGTGCCAGCAGCTTGGGGGGGACTAGCGGGCTAACCTACGAGCAGTACTTC
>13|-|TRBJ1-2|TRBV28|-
CASSFGMVYGYTF
TGTGCCAGCAGTTTCGGTATGGTATATGGCTACACCTTC
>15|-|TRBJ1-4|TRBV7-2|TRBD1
CASRKGQGWDEKLFF
TGTGCCAGCAGAAAGGGACAGGGGTGGGATGAAAAACTGTTTTTT
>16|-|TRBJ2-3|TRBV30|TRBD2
CAWSVGSGGGTDTQYF
TGTGCCTGGAGTGTAGGTAGCGGGGGGGGCACAGATACGCAGTATTTT
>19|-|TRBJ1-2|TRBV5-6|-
CASSSSVGRSKESNYGYTF
TGTGCCAGCAGCTCATCCGTCGGCAGGAGCAAGGAGTCTAACTATGGCTACACCTTC
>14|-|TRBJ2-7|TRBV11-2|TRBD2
CASSPPAGVHEQYF
TGTGCCAGCAGCCCCCCAGCGGGAGTCCACGAGCAGTACTTC
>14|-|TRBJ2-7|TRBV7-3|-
CASSFGTGDYEQYF
TGTGCCAGCAGTTTCGGGACCGGGGACTACGAGCAGTACTTC
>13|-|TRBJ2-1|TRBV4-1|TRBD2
CASSGGRAYEQFF
TGCGCCAGCAGCGGCGGGAGGGCCTATGAGCAGTTCTTC
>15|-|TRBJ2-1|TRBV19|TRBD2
CASSMAGGFYNEQFF
TGTGCCAGTAGTATGGCGGGAGGGTTCTACAATGAGCAGTTCTTC
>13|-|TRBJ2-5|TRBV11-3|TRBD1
CASSVGTGETQYF
TGTGCCAGCAGCGTAGGGACAGGGGAGACCCAGTACTTC
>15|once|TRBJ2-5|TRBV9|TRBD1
CASSVGQGAGETQYF
TGTGCCAGCAGCGTAGGACAGGGGGCGGGAGAGACCCAGTACTTC
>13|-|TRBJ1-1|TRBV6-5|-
CASSLFQGTEAFF
TGTGCCAGCAGCCTTTTCCAAGGCACTGAAGCTTTCTTT
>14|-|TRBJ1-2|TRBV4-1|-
CASSLGRSQYGYTF
TGCGCCAGCAGCCTCGGGAGGAGTCAATATGGCTACACCTTC
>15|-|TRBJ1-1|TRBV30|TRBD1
CAWFYKGARNTEAFF
TGTGCCTGGTTTTATAAGGGGGCCCGGAACACTGAAGCTTTCTTT
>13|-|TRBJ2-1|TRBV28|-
CASSLVLEDEQFF
TGTGCCAGCAGTTTGGTCCTCGAGGATGAGCAGTTCTTC
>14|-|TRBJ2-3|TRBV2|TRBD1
CASSGQGNTDTQYF
TGTGCCAGCAGTGGACAGGGAAACACAGATACGCAGTATTTT
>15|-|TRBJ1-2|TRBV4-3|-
CASSQDPSRAYGYTF
TGCGCCAGCAGCCAAGATCCCTCTAGAGCCTATGGCTACACCTTC
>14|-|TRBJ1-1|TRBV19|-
CASTGVRANTEAFF
TGTGCCAGTACTGGGGTACGGGCCAACACTGAAGCTTTCTTT
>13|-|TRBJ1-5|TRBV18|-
CASSPARDTPQHF
TGTGCCAGCTCACCAGCCAGGGATACGCCCCAGCATTTT
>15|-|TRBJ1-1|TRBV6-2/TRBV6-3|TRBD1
CASSYDRGRWTEAFF
TGTGCCAGCAGTTACGATAGGGGGCGATGGACTGAAGCTTTCTTT
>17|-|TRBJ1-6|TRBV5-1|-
CASSLIDPRERNSPLHF
TGCGCCAGCAGCTTGATTGACCCCAGGGAACGGAATTCACCCCTCCACTTT
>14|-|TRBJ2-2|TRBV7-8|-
CASSLEQPTGELFF
TGTGCCAGCAGCTTAGAACAGCCTACCGGGGAGCTGTTTTTT
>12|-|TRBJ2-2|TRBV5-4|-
CASSWPTGELFF
TGTGCCAGCAGCTGGCCCACCGGGGAGCTGTTTTTT
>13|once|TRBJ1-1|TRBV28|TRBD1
CASSPGQVEEAFF
TGTGCCAGCAGTCCGGGACAGGTTGAGGAAGCTTTCTTT
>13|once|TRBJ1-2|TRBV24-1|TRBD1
CATSDRTGRGYTF
TGTGCCACCAGTGACAGGACAGGGCGCGGCTACACCTTC
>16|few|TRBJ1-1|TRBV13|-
CASSFVGSNLNTEAFF
TGTGCCAGCAGCTTCGTAGGATCCAACTTGAACACTGAAGCTTTCTTT
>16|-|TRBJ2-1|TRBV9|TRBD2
CASSTRAGDVVDEQFF
TGTGCCAGCAGCACCCGAGCGGGAGATGTAGTCGATGAGCAGTTCTTC
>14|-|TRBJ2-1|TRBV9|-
CASSVEWLNNEQFF
TGTGCCAGCAGCGTCGAATGGCTAAACAATGAGCAGTTCTTC
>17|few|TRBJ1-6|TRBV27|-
CASSFSGSETYNSPLHF
TGTGCCAGCAGTTTTTCGGGGTCGGAAACCTATAATTCACCCCTCCACTTT
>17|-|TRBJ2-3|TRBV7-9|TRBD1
CASSSYRDRGEKRSQYF
TGTGCCAGCAGCTCTTACCGGGACAGAGGGGAGAAGAGGTCACAGTATTTT
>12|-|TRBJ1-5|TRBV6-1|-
CASSDRYQPQHF
TGTGCCAGCAGTGACAGATATCAGCCCCAGCATTTT
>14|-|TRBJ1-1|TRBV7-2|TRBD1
CASSPPGQNAEAFF
TGTGCCAGCAGCCCGCCGGGACAGAACGCTGAAGCTTTCTTT
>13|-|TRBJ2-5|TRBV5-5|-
CASSLAVFGTQYF
TGTGCCAGCAGCTTGGCGGTTTTTGGGACCCAGTACTTC
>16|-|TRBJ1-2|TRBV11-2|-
CASSLDLQAARYGYTF
TGTGCCAGCAGCTTAGATCTGCAGGCAGCCCGGTATGGCTACACCTTC
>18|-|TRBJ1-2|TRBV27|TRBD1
CASSLSKGTGGVNYGYTF
TGTGCCAGCAGTTTATCGAAGGGGACAGGTGGGGTAAACTATGGCTACACCTTC
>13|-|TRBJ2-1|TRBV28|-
CASRPPGYNEQFF
TGTGCCAGCAGGCCCCCAGGGTACAATGAGCAGTTCTTC
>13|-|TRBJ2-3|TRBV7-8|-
CASSSGGTDTQYF
TGTGCCAGCAGCTCGGGCGGCACAGATACGCAGTATTTT
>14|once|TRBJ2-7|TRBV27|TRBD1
CASSSGTGGYEQYF
TGTGCCAGCAGTTCTGGGACAGGAGGCTACGAGCAGTACTTC
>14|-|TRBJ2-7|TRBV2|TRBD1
CASSPGQLSYEQYF
TGTGCCAGCAGCCCGGGACAGTTATCCTACGAGCAGTACTTC